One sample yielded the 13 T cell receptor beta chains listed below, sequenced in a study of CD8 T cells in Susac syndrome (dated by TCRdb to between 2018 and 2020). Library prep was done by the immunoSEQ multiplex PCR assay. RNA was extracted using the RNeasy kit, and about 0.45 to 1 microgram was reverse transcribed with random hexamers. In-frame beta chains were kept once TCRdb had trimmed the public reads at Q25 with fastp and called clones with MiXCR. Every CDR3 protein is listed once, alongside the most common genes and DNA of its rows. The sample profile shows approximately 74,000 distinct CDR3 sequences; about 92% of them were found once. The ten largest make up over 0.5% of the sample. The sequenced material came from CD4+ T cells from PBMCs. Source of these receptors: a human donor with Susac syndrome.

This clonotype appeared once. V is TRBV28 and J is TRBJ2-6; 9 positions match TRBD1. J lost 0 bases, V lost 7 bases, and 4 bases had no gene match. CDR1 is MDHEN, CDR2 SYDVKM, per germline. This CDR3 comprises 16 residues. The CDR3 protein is CASIGTGLSGANVLTF. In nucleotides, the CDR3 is TGTGCCAGCATCGGGACAGGGCTCTCTGGGGCCAACGTCCTGACTTTC.

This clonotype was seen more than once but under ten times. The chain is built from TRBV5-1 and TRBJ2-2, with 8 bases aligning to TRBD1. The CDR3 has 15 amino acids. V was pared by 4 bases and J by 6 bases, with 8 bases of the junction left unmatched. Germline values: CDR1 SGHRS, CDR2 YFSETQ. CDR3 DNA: TGCGCCAGCAGCCCGAGGACAGGGTCCGCCGGGGAGCTGTTTTTT. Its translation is CASSPRTGSAGELFF.

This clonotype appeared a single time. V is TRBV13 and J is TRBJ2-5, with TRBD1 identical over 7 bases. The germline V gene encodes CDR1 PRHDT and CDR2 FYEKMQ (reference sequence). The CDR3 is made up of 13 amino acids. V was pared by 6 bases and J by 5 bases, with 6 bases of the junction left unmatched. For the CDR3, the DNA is TGTGCCAGCAGAAAGACAGGGATGGAGACCCAGTACTTC. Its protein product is CASRKTGMETQYF.

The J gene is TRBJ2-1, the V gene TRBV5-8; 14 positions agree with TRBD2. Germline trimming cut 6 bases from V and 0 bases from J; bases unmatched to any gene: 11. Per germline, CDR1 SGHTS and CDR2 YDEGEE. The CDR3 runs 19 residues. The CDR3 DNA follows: TGTGCCAGCACCGCGGGACTAGCGGGGGCCTACAGCTCCTACAATGAGCAGTTCTTC. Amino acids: CASTAGLAGAYSSYNEQFF.

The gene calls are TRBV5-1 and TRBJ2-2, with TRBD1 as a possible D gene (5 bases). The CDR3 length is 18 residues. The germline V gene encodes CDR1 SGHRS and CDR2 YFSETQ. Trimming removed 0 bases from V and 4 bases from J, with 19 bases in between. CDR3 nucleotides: TGCGCCAGCAGCTTGGCGGGCCAGGGCTATTTCGGCACCGGGGAGCTGTTTTTT. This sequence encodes CASSLAGQGYFGTGELFF.

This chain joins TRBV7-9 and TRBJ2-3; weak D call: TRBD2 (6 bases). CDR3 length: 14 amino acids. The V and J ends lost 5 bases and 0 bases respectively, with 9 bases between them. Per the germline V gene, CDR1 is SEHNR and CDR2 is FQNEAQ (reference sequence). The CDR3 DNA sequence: TGTGCCAGCAGCCGGGGGACTAGCACAGATACGCAGTATTTT. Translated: CASSRGTSTDTQYF. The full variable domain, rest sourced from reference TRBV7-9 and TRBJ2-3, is DTGVSQNPRHKITKRGQNVTFRCDPISEHNRLYWYRQTLGQGPEFLTYFQNEAQLEKSRLLSDRFSAERPKGSFSTLEIQRTEQGDSAMYLCASSRGTSTDTQYFGPGTRLTVL.

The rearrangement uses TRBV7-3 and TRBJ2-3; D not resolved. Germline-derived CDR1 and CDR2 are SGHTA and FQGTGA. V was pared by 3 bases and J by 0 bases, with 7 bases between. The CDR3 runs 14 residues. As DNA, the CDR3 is TGTGCCAGCAGCTTGGGTTCCAGCACAGATACGCAGTATTTT. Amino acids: CASSLGSSTDTQYF.

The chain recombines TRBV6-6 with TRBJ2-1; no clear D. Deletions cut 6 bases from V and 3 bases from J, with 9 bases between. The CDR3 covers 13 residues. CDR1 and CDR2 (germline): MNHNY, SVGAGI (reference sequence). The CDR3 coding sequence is TGTGCCAGCAGCCAACCCCGCTACAATGAGCAGTTCTTC. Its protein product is CASSQPRYNEQFF.

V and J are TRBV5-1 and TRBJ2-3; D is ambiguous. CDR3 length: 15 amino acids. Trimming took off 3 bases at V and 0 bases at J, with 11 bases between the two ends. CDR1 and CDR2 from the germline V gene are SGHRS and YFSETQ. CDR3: CASSSTILSTDTQYF. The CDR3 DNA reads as TGCGCCAGCAGCTCGACAATCCTCAGCACAGATACGCAGTATTTT.

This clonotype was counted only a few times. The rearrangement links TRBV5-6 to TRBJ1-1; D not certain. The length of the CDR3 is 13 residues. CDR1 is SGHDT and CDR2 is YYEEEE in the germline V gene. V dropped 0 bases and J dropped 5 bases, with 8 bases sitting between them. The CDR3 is CASSLGLWTEAFF. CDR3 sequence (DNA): TGTGCCAGCAGCTTGGGACTATGGACTGAAGCTTTCTTT.

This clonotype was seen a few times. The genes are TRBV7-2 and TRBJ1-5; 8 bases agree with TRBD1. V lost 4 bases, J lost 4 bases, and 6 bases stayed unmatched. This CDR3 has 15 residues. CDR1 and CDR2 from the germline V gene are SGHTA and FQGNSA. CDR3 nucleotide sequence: TGTGCCAGCAGCTCCGACAGGGGCGTGAATCAGCCCCAGCATTTT. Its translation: CASSSDRGVNQPQHF.

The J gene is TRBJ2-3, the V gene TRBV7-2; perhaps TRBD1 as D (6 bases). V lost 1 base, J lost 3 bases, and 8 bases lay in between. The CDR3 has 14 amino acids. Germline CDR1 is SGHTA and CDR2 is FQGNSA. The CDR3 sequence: CASSLDRATDTQYF. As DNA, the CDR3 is TGTGCCAGCAGCTTAGACAGGGCGACAGATACGCAGTATTTT.

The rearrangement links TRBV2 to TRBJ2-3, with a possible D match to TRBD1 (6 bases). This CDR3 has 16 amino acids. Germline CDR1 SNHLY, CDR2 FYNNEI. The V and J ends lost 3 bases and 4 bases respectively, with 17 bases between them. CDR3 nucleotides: TGTGCCAGCAGTGAGGGGGCAGAGGGCGAATCAGATACGCAGTATTTT. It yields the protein CASSEGAEGESDTQYF. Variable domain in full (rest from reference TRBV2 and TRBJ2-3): EPEVTQTPSHQVTQMGQEVILRCVPISNHLYFYWYRQILGQKVEFLVSFYNNEISEKSEIFDDQFSVERPDGSNFTLKIRSTKLEDSAMYFCASSEGAEGESDTQYFGPGTRLTVL.